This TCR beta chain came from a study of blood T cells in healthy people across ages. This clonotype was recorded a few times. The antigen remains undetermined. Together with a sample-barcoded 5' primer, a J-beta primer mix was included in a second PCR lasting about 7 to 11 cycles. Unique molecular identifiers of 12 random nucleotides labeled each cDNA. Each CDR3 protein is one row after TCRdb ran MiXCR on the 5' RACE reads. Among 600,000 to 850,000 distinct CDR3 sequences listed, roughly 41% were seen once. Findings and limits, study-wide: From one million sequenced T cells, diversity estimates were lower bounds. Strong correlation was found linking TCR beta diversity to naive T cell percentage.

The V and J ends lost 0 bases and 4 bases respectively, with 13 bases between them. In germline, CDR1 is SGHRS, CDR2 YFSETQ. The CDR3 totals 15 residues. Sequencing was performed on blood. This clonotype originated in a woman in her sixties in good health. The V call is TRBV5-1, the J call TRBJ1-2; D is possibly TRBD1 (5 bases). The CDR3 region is CASSLDGGGPYGYTF. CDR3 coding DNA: TGCGCCAGCAGCTTGGATGGTGGGGGTCCCTATGGCTACACCTTC.